This T cell receptor beta chain originates from a study of blood T cell repertoires in COVID-19. About the research overall: Sources were T cells, B-cell-depleted T cells, or PBMCs; the material itself was cDNA or gDNA.

Germline-derived CDR1 and CDR2 are SEHNR and FQNEAQ (reference sequence). The CDR3 runs to 15 residues. Trimming pared 1 base from V and 4 bases from J, leaving 14 bases between. The authors' processing: It was from reference gene primer amplification that nucleated cell counts were estimated. Method: immunoSEQ multiplex PCR; TCRdb's copy keeps in-frame clones and lacks some. D and trimming were read from the DNA, whereas the V and J calls and clone size are those reported in that table. This table has roughly 230,000 clones, approximately 83% appearing once. The rearrangement uses TRBV7-9 and TRBJ2-7, with D tentatively TRBD1 (7 bases). Sequences were obtained from PBMCs or T cells enriched from blood (not recorded which). The receptor was isolated from a man aged 50-59 years who had recovered from COVID-19. The DNA for the CDR3 is TGTGCCAGCAGCTTAGGGTCAGGGGGGTTGTACGAGCAGTACTTC. The encoded protein is CASSLGSGGLYEQYF.